The 17 T cell receptor beta chains listed next were all sequenced from one sample in a study of blood T cell repertoires in COVID-19. Measured with immunoSEQ multiplex PCR; TCRdb has only the in-frame clones, and not every one. In the table there are around 220,000 clones, under 90% of which are singletons. Sequencing was carried out using peripheral blood. Receptors were obtained from a young man with active or convalescent COVID-19.

The chain recombines TRBV19 with TRBJ1-2; 7 bases align to TRBD1. The CDR3 has 15 residues. Germline CDR1 reads LNHDA; CDR2 reads SQIVND (reference sequence). V was pared by 3 bases and J by 3 bases, with 7 bases of the junction left unmatched. In nucleotides, the CDR3 is TGTGCCAGTAGTATCGTAGGGGGCGAGGACTATGGCTACACCTTC. This sequence encodes CASSIVGGEDYGYTF.

The genes are TRBV13 and TRBJ2-4; 12 nucleotides line up with TRBD2. The CDR3 totals 13 residues. J was trimmed by 6 bases and V by 7 bases; bases with no gene match: 1. The germline V gene has CDR1 PRHDT and CDR2 FYEKMQ (reference sequence). The CDR3 nucleotides read TGTGCCAGCACACTAGCGGGAGGAAACATTCAGTACTTC. This sequence encodes CASTLAGGNIQYF.

The V gene is TRBV11-3, the J gene TRBJ2-1, with TRBD2 matching 10 bases. CDR1 is SGHNT, CDR2 YENEEA, per germline. This CDR3 is built from 12 residues. J gave up 13 bases and V 4 bases, and 4 bases lay outside the gene matches. CDR3 sequence (DNA): TGTGCCAGCAGCTACCTAGCGGGAGTCCAGTTCTTC. Protein sequence: CASSYLAGVQFF.

This clone was counted a few times. The chain has TRBV5-1 and TRBJ2-7; perhaps TRBD1 as D (5 bases). This CDR3 comprises 15 residues. Germline assignment: CDR1 SGHRS and CDR2 YFSETQ. V gave up 0 bases and J gave up 0 bases, with 10 bases separating them. CDR3 nucleotide sequence: TGCGCCAGCAGCTTGGGACAGAAAGCCTCCTACGAGCAGTACTTC. This translates into CASSLGQKASYEQYF.

This chain uses TRBV30 with TRBJ2-3, with TRBD2 matching over 8 bases. V lost 3 bases, J lost 1 base, and 3 bases stayed unmatched. Germline lookup yields CDR1 GTSNPN and CDR2 SVGIG (reference sequence). The CDR3 extends over 14 amino acids. Here the CDR3 reads CAWSPAGGTDTQYF. The CDR3 DNA is TGTGCCTGGAGCCCAGCGGGGGGCACAGATACGCAGTATTTT.

Notes on this clone: In the same sample, other DNA sequences code for this CDR3. V gene TRBV6-6 combines with J gene TRBJ2-7, with 8 bases matching TRBD2. The CDR3 spans 14 residues. V was pared by 6 bases and J by 1 base, with 5 bases of the junction left unmatched. Germline values: CDR1 MNHNY, CDR2 SVGAGI (reference sequence). CDR3 nucleotides: TGTGCCAGCAGGGAGGGGACTAGTTCCTACGAGCAGTACTTC. Amino acids: CASREGTSSYEQYF.

The rearrangement uses TRBV3-1 (or the pseudogene TRBV3-2) and TRBJ1-4, with D perhaps TRBD1 (5 bases). Germline CDR1 LGHDT, CDR2 YNNKEL (reference sequence). The CDR3 contains 13 residues. Deletions cut 4 bases from V and 8 bases from J, with 11 bases between. This CDR3 reads CASSPRGREKLFF. Written as DNA, the CDR3 is TGTGCCAGCAGCCCCCGGGGGAGGGAAAAACTGTTTTTT.

The rearrangement links TRBV6-1 to TRBJ1-5, with D possibly matching TRBD1 (6 bases). This CDR3 comprises 14 residues. Germline CDR1 MNHNS, CDR2 SASEGT. V lost 3 bases, J lost 2 bases, and 8 bases lay in between. The CDR3 loop is CASSDSGGNQPQHF. The CDR3 DNA follows: TGTGCCAGCAGTGATTCAGGGGGCAATCAGCCCCAGCATTTT.

The chain uses TRBV6-2 or TRBV6-3 and TRBJ2-1; D gene uncertain. Trimming left V 5 bases short and J 7 bases short, with 6 bases between. CDR3 length: 11 amino acids. Germline V gene lookup returns CDR1 MNHEY and CDR2 SVGEGT. CDR3 loop: CASSPSNEQFF. The CDR3 bases are TGTGCCAGCAGTCCCTCGAATGAGCAGTTCTTC.

The genes are TRBV5-6 and TRBJ2-3, with 8 bases that match TRBD2. V lost 7 bases to trimming and J lost 1 base; unmatched junction nucleotides: 8. CDR3 length equals 15 residues. CDR1 is SGHDT, CDR2 YYEEEE, per germline. The CDR3 DNA sequence: TGTGCCAGCGGTCGGGGGGGCCGGGGCACAGATACGCAGTATTTT. Translating it yields CASGRGGRGTDTQYF.

J is TRBJ1-1 and V is TRBV6-5; maybe TRBD1 (5 bases). Trimming pared 6 bases from V and 4 bases from J, leaving 15 bases between. Germline values: CDR1 MNHEY, CDR2 SVGAGI. The length of the CDR3 is 14 residues. The CDR3 bases are TGTGCCAGCAGACCCGGGACTCGGGGCACTGAAGCTTTCTTT. It yields the protein CASRPGTRGTEAFF.

V gene TRBV4-2 combines with J gene TRBJ1-4; a weak D match, TRBD1 (5 bases). V shed 4 bases and J shed 1 base, with 19 bases lying between them. Germline V gene sequence: CDR1 LGHNA, CDR2 YNFKEQ. The CDR3 loop spans 18 amino acids. In DNA, the CDR3 is TGTGCCAGCAGCCCCCCCTTTGGACACGGAATAACTAATGAAAAACTGTTTTTT. Its translation: CASSPPFGHGITNEKLFF.

The chain recombines TRBV4-1 with TRBJ2-3, with 13 bases lining up with TRBD2. V lost 8 bases and J lost 0; bases outside the gene matches: 5. The length of the CDR3 is 16 residues. From germline, CDR1 is MGHRA and CDR2 YSYEKL. CDR3 amino acids: CASGTSGAKSTDTQYF. The CDR3 coding sequence is TGCGCCAGCGGGACTAGCGGGGCCAAAAGCACAGATACGCAGTATTTT.

J is TRBJ2-7 and V is TRBV7-9, with D perhaps TRBD1 (5 bases). The CDR3 is 13 amino acids. Trimming left V 3 bases short and J 3 bases short, with 9 bases between. Looked up from germline, CDR1 is SEHNR and CDR2 is FQNEAQ (reference sequence). CDR3 amino acids: CASSFPQDYEQYF. The CDR3 bases are TGTGCCAGCAGCTTCCCACAGGACTACGAGCAGTACTTC.

The rearrangement uses TRBV10-2 and TRBJ2-7; 7 nucleotides match TRBD2. Germline CDR1 reads WSHSY; CDR2 reads SAAADI. The CDR3 has 14 amino acids. J gave up 2 bases and V 6 bases, and 7 bases lay outside the gene matches. CDR3 in amino acids: CASRGGDGTYEQYF. The CDR3 bases are TGCGCCAGCAGGGGGGGGGACGGTACCTACGAGCAGTACTTC.

The CDR3 loop reads CASSLASGSAYEQYF. CDR3 nucleotide sequence: TGTGCCAGCAGCCTGGCAAGCGGGAGTGCCTACGAGCAGTACTTC. This chain connects TRBV7-6 to TRBJ2-7; 8 nucleotides line up with TRBD2. Germline assignment: CDR1 SGHVS and CDR2 FNYEAQ. The CDR3 spans 15 residues. V lost 5 bases, J lost 2 bases, and 8 bases stayed unmatched. The full variable domain, rest sourced from reference TRBV7-6 and TRBJ2-7, is GAGVSQSPRYKVTKRGQDVALRCDPISGHVSLYWYRQALGQGPEFLTYFNYEAQQDKSGLPNDRFSAERPEGSISTLTIQRTEQRDSAMYRCASSLASGSAYEQYFGPGTRLTVT.

Many counts were recorded for this clone. The gene calls are TRBV7-9 and TRBJ2-1; 8 bases agree with TRBD2. The J segment lost 9 bases and the V segment lost 4 bases, leaving 17 bases of the junction unmatched. CDR3 length: 17 residues. Germline values: CDR1 SEHNR, CDR2 FQNEAQ (reference sequence). The CDR3 bases are TGTGCCAGCAGCTCCACGCGACTAGCGCCAATAGGCACTGAGCAGTTCTTC. Residues: CASSSTRLAPIGTEQFF.